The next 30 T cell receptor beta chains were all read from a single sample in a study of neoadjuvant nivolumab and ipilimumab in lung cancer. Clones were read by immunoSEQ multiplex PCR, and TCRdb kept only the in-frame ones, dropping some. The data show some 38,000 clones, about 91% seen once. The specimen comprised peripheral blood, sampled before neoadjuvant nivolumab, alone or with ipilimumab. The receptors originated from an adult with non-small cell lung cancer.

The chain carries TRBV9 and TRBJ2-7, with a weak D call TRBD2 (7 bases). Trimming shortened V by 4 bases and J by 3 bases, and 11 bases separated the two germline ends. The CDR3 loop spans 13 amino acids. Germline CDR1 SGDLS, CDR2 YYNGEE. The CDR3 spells CASSPGGFYEQYF. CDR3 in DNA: TGTGCCAGCAGCCCGGGGGGCTTCTACGAGCAGTACTTC.

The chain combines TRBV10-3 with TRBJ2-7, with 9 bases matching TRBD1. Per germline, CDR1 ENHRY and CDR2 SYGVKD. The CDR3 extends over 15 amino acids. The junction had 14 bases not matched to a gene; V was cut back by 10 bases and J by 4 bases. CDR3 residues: CATHPGTGLRYEQYF. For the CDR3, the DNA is TGTGCCACCCACCCCGGGACAGGGCTGCGGTACGAGCAGTACTTC.

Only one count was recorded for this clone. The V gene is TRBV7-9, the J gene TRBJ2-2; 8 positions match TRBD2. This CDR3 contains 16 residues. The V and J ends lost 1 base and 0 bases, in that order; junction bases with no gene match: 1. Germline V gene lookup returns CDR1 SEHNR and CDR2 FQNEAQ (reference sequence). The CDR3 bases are TGTGCCAGCAGCTTAGTTAGCGGGGCGAACACCGGGGAGCTGTTTTTT. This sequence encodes CASSLVSGANTGELFF.

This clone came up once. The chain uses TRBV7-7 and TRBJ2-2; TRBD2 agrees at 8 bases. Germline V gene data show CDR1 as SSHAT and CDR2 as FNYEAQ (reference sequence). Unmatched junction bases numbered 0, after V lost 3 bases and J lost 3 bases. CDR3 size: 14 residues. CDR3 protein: CASSLREDTGELFF. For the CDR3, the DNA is TGTGCCAGCAGCTTGCGGGAGGACACCGGGGAGCTGTTTTTT.

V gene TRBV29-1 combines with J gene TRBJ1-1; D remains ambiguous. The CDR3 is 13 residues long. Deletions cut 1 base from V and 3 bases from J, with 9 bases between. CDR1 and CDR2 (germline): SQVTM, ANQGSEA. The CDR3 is CSVEAGVDTEAFF. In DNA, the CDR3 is TGCAGCGTTGAAGCCGGGGTAGACACTGAAGCTTTCTTT.

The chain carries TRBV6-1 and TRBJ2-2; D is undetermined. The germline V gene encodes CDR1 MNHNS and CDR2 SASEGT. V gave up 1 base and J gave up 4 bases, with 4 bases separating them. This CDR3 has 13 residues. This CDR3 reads CASSEDLTGELFF. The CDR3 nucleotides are TGTGCCAGCAGTGAAGATCTCACCGGGGAGCTGTTTTTT.

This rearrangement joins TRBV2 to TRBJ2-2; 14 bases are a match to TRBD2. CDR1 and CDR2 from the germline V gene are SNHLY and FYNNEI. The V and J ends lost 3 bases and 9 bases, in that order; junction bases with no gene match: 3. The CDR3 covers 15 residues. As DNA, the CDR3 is TGTGCCAGCAGTGAGGGACTAGCGGGAGTCCGGGAGCTGTTTTTT. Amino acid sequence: CASSEGLAGVRELFF.

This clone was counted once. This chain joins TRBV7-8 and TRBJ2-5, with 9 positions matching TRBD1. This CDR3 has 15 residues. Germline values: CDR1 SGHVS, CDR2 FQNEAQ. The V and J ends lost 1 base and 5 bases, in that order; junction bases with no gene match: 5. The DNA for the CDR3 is TGTGCCAGCAGCTTAGGGGGACAGGGTAGCGAGACCCAGTACTTC. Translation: CASSLGGQGSETQYF.

The CDR3: CATSREIGTFQNNEQFF. The CDR3 DNA reads as TGTGCCACCAGCAGAGAAATAGGGACATTTCAAAACAATGAGCAGTTCTTC. The V and J genes are TRBV15 and TRBJ2-1; D is possibly TRBD1 (6 bases). Germline V gene lookup returns CDR1 LNHNV and CDR2 YYDKDF (reference sequence). CDR3 length: 17 amino acids. V was shortened by 0 bases and J by 5 bases, with 17 bases between the two germline ends.

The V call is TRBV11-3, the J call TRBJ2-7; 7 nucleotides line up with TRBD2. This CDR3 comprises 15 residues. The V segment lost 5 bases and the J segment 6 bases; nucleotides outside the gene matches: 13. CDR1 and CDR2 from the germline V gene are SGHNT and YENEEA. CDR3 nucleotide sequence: TGTGCCAGCAGCCCCGGGCCGGGAGGATCTGCCGAGCAGTACTTC. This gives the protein CASSPGPGGSAEQYF. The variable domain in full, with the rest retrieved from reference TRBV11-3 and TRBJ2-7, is EAGVVQSPRYKIIEKKQPVAFWCNPISGHNTLYWYLQNLGQGPELLIRYENEEAVDDSQLPKDRFSAERLKGVDSTLKIQPAELGDSAVYLCASSPGPGGSAEQYFGPGTRLTVT.

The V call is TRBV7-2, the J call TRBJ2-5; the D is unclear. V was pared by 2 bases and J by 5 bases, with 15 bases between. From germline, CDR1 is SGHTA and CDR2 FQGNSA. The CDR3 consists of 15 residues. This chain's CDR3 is CASSLYVAPAETQYF. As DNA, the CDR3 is TGTGCCAGCAGCTTATACGTGGCCCCCGCGGAGACCCAGTACTTC.

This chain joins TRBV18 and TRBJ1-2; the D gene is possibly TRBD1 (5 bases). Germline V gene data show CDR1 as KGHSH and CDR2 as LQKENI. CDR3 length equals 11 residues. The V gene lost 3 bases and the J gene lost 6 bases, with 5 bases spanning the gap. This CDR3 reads CASSPGDGYTF. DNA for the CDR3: TGTGCCAGCTCACCGGGGGATGGCTACACCTTC.

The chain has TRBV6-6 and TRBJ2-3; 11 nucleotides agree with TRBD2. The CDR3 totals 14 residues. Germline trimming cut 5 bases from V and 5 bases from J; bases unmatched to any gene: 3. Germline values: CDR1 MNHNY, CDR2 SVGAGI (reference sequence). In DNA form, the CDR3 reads TGTGCCAGCAGTGGGGGACTAGCGGTAGATACGCAGTATTTT. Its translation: CASSGGLAVDTQYF.

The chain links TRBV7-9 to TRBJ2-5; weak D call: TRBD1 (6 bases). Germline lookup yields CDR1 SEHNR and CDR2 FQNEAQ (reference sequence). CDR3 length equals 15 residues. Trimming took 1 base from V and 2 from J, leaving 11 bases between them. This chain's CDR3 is CASSLGKQGQETQYF. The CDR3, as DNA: TGTGCCAGCAGCTTAGGGAAACAGGGACAAGAGACCCAGTACTTC.

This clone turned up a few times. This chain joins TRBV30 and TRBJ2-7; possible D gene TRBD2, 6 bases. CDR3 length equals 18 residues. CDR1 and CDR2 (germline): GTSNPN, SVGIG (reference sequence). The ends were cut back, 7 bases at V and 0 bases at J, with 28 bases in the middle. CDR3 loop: CAFNGVPGVDSSSYEQYF. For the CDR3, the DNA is TGTGCCTTCAATGGCGTGCCGGGGGTCGATTCCAGCTCCTACGAGCAGTACTTC.

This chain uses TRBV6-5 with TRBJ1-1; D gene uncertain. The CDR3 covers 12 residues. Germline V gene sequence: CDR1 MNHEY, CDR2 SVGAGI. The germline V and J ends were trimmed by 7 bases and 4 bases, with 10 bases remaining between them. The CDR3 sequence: CASTQRGTEAFF. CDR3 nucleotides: TGTGCCAGCACTCAACGGGGCACTGAAGCTTTCTTT.

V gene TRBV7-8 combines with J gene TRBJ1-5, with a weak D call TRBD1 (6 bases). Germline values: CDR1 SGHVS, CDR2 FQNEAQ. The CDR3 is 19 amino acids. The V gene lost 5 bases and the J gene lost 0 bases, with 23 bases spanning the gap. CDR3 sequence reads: CASSTMGVGGFYSNQPQHF. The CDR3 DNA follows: TGTGCCAGCAGCACTATGGGCGTTGGGGGCTTCTATAGCAATCAGCCCCAGCATTTT.

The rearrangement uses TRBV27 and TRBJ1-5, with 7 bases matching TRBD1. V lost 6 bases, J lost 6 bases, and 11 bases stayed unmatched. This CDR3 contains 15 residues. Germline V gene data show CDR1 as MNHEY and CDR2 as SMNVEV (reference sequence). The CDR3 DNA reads TGTGCCAGCAGGCCAGGACAGGTCCATAGTCAGCCCCAGCATTTT. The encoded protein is CASRPGQVHSQPQHF.

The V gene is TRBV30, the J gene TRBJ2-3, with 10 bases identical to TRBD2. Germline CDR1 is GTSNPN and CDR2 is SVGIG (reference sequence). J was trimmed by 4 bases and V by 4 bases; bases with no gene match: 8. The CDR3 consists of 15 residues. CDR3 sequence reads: CAWNGQAGGPDTQYF. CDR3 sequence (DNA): TGTGCCTGGAATGGGCAAGCGGGAGGGCCAGATACGCAGTATTTT.

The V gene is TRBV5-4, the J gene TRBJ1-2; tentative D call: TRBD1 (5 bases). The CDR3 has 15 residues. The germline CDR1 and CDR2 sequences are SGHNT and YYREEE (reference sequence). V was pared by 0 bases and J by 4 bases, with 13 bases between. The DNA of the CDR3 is TGTGCCAGCAGCTTGGGGGACCACCAAACCTATGGCTACACCTTC. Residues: CASSLGDHQTYGYTF.

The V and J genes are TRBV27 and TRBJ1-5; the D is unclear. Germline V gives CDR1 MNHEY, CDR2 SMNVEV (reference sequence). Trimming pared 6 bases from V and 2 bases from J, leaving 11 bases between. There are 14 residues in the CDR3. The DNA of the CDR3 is TGTGCCAGCAGCAGTCTCTGGGGCAATCAGCCCCAGCATTTT. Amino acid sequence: CASSSLWGNQPQHF.

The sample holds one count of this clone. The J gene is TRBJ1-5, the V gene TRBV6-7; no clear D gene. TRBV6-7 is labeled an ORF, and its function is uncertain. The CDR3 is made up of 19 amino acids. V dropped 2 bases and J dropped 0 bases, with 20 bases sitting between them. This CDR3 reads CASSYPTTGRSYSNQPQHF. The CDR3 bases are TGTGCCAGCAGTTACCCCACAACCGGGCGTTCGTATAGCAATCAGCCCCAGCATTTT.

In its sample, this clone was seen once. The CDR3 nucleotides read TGTGCCAGCAGCGCTGCGGGAGGGTTTGACACCGGGGAGCTGTTTTTT. Translated, it gives CASSAAGGFDTGELFF. V usage is TRBV9 and J usage is TRBJ2-2; 9 positions agree with TRBD2. Germline lookup yields CDR1 SGDLS and CDR2 YYNGEE. With V trimmed by 3 bases and J by 3 bases, 6 bases remained unmatched. CDR3 size: 16 residues.

The CDR3 DNA is TGTGCCAGCAGCTCGACACTACTAGCGGGACAAGAGACCCAGTACTTC. This translates into CASSSTLLAGQETQYF. The chain has TRBV7-6 and TRBJ2-5; 10 bases are a match to TRBD2. CDR3 size: 16 residues. V lost 4 bases and J lost 2; bases outside the gene matches: 7. The germline V gene encodes CDR1 SGHVS and CDR2 FNYEAQ.

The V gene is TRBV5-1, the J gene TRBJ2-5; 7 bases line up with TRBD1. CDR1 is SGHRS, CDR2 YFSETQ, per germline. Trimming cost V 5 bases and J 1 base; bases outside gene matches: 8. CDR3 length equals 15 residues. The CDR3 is CASRLTGALQETQYF. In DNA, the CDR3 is TGCGCCAGCAGGTTAACAGGGGCCCTCCAAGAGACCCAGTACTTC.

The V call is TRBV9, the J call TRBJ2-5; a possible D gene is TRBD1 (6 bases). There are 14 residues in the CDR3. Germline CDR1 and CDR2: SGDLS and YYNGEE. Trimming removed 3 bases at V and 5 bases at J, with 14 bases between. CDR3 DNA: TGTGCCAGCAGCGGGCTAGTGGGGGCGGAGACCCAGTACTTC. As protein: CASSGLVGAETQYF.

The CDR3 nucleotides are TGCGCCAGCAGTCGGTCTGGAACCTACGAGCAGTACTTC. As protein: CASSRSGTYEQYF. The genes are TRBV5-1 and TRBJ2-7; D ambiguous. Trimming shortened V by 5 bases and J by 2 bases, and 11 bases separated the two germline ends. Germline assignment: CDR1 SGHRS and CDR2 YFSETQ. The CDR3 length is 13 residues. Drawing the rest from reference TRBV5-1 and TRBJ2-7, the complete variable domain is KAGVTQTPRYLIKTRGQQVTLSCSPISGHRSVSWYQQTPGQGLQFLFEYFSETQRNKGNFPGRFSGRQFSNSRSEMNVSTLELGDSALYLCASSRSGTYEQYFGPGTRLTVT.

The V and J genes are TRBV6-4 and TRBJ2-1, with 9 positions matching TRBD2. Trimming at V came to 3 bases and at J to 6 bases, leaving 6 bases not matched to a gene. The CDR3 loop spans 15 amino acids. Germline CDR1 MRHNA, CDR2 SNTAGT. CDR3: CASSDVGLAINEQFF. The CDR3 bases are TGTGCCAGCAGTGATGTAGGACTAGCGATCAATGAGCAGTTCTTC.

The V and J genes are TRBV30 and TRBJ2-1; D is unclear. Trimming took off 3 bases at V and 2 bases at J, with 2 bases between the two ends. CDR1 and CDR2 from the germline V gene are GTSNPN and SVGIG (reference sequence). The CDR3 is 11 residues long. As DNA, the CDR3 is TGTGCCTGGAGGGCCTACAATGAGCAGTTCTTC. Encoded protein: CAWRAYNEQFF.

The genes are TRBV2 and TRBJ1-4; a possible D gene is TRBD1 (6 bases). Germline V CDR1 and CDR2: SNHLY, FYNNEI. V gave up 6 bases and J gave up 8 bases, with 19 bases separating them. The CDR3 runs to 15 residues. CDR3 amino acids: CASRNRGGGQEKLFF. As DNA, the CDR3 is TGTGCCAGCAGGAATCGAGGAGGGGGTCAGGAAAAACTGTTTTTT.